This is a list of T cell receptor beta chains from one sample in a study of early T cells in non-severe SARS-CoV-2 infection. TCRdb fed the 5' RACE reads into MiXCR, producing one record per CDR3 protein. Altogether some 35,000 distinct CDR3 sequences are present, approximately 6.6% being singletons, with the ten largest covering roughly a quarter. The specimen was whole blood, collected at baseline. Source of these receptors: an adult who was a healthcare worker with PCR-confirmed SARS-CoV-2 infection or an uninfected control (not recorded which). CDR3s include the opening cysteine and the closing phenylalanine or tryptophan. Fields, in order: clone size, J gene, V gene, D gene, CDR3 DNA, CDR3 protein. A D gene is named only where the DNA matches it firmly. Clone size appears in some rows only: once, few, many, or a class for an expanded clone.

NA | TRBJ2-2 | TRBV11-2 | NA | TGTGCCAGCAGCGAAGGCGGCAGCGCGAACACCGGGGAGCTGTTTTTT | CASSEGGSANTGELFF
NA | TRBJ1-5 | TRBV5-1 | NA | TGCGCCAGCAGCTTGGGAACAGGGCAGAGGAATCAGCCCCAGCATTTT | CASSLGTGQRNQPQHF
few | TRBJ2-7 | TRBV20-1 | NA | TGCAGCACGTGGGGGGCAGGGGGTATTTACGAGCAGTACTTC | CSTWGAGGIYEQYF
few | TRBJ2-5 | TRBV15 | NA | TGTGCCACCAGCAGAGAAGGGGGAATCCTAGTGGGCCAAGAGACCCAGTACTTC | CATSREGGILVGQETQYF
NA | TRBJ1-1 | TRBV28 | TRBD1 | TGTGCCAGCAGACACAGGGGGCGCGGGATGAACACTGAAGCTTTCTTT | CASRHRGRGMNTEAFF
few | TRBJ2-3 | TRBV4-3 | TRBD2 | TGCGCCAGCAGCCAAGGGCCCGGCGGGACTAGCGGGGTCCGCACAGATACGCAGTATTTT | CASSQGPGGTSGVRTDTQYF
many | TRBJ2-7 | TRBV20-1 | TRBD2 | TGCAGTGCTATTCCTAGCGGAGTTGAGCAGTACTTC | CSAIPSGVEQYF
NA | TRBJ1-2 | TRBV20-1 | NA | TGCAGTGCTATGACAGATGGCTACACCTTC | CSAMTDGYTF
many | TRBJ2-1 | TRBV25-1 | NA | TGTGCCAGCAGTGACGGGAGATACAATGAGCAGTTCTTC | CASSDGRYNEQFF
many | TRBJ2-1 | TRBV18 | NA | TGTGCCAGCTCCCCTGCTAGGGCGATTAAGTTCTTC | CASSPARAIKFF
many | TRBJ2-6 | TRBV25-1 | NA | TGTGCCAGCAGTGATCAGGGGAAAGGGCCTGGGGCCAACGTCCTGACTTTC | CASSDQGKGPGANVLTF
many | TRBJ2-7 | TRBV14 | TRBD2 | TGTGCCAGCACCGAAGTACTAGCGGGAGGGCCTAGAAGCTCCTACGAGCAGTACTTC | CASTEVLAGGPRSSYEQYF
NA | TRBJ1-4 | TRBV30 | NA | TGTGCCTGGAGCTGGGGATCAGGGGTTAATGAAAAACTGTTTTTT | CAWSWGSGVNEKLFF
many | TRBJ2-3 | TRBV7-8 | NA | TGTGCTGCTCAGGGGGGTGGAGGCACAGATACGCAGTATTTT | CAAQGGGGTDTQYF
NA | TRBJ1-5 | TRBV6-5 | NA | TGTGCCAGCAGCCCACATAGCAATCAGCCCCAGCATTTT | CASSPHSNQPQHF
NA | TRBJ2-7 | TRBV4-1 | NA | TGCGCCAGCAGCCAAGATGGGCTCACCTGGCAGTACTTC | CASSQDGLTWQYF
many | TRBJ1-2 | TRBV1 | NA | TGCACCAGCAGCCGGGGACAGGGCAACTATGGCTACACCTTC | CTSSRGQGNYGYTF
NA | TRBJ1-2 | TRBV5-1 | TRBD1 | TGCGCCAGCAGCTCGGGGGACAGGGATGGCTACACCTTC | CASSSGDRDGYTF
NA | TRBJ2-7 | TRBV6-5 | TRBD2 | TGTGCCAGCAGTGTCGGACTAGCGGGAGGGCCCCGGTACGAGCAGTACTTC | CASSVGLAGGPRYEQYF
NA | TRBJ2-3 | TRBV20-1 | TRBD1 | TGCAGTGCAACCGGGACAGGGGGCACAGATACGCAGTATTTT | CSATGTGGTDTQYF
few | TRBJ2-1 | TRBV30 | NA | TGTGCCTGGAGTAGATTGACTAGTTTGAGCTCCTACAATGAGCAGTTCTTC | CAWSRLTSLSSYNEQFF
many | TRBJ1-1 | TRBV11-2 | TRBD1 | TGTGCCAGCAGTAAGTTTGAGGGGGCTGGTGAAGCTTTCTTT | CASSKFEGAGEAFF
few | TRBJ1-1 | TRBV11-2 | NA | TGTGCCAGCAGCCCCGCGCAGGGCACTGAAGCTTTCTTT | CASSPAQGTEAFF
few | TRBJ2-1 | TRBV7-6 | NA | TGTGCCAGCAGCTTAAATAGATTTAATGAGCAGTTCTTC | CASSLNRFNEQFF
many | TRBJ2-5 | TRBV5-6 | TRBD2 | TGTGCCAGCAGCTGGTCTAGCGGCGGGGAGACCCAGTACTTC | CASSWSSGGETQYF
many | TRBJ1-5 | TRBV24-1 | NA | TGTGCCACCAGTGATGAGGGTGTTCAGCCCCAGCATTTT | CATSDEGVQPQHF
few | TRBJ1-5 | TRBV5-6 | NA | TGTGCCAGCAGGGGACCAGGCCAGCCCCAGCATTTT | CASRGPGQPQHF
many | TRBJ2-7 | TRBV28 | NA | TGTGCCAGCAGTGCCTCGACAGGACGTCTACGAGAGCAGTACTTC | CASSASTGRLREQYF
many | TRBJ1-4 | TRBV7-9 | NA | TGTGCCAGCAGCCCCATGGGGACGATAGAAAAACTGTTTTTT | CASSPMGTIEKLFF
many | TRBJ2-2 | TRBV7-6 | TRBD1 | TGTGCCAGCAGCTTACCGAGACAGGGAGTCTCCGGGGAGCTGTTTTTT | CASSLPRQGVSGELFF
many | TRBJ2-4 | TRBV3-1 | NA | TGTGCCAGCAGCCAGCGGGGAAGCAAAAACATTCAGTACTTC | CASSQRGSKNIQYF
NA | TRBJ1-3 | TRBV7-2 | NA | TGTGCCAGCAGCCCGTCCCTATCTGGAAACACCATATATTTT | CASSPSLSGNTIYF
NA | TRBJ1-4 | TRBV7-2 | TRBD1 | TGTGCCAGCAGCTCCGAGGGGGCAGCTAATGAAAAACTGTTTTTT | CASSSEGAANEKLFF
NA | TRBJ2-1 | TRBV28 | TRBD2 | TGTGCCAGCAGGAGAGCGGGACTAGCGGTCTCCTACAATGAGCAGTTCTTC | CASRRAGLAVSYNEQFF
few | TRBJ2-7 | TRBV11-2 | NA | TGTGCCAGCAGCCCGCATGATAAGTACGAGCAGTACTTC | CASSPHDKYEQYF
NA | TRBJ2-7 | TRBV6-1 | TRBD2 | TGTGCCAGCAGTTACGGACTAGCTGCCAGGGGCGAGCAGTACTTC | CASSYGLAARGEQYF
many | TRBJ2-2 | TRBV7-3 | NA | TGTGCCAGCCGCCCAGGGGCGCAAGACGGGGAGCTGTTTTTT | CASRPGAQDGELFF
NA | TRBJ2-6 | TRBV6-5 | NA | TGTGCCAGCAGTTACTCGAGTCGGACTGGGGCCAACGTCCTGACTTTC | CASSYSSRTGANVLTF
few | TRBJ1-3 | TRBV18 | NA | TGTGCCAGCTCACCACCTAGGACTGGAAACACCATATATTTT | CASSPPRTGNTIYF
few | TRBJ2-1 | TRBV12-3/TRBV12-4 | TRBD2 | TGTGCCAGCAGGGGACTAGGAGGCTACAATGAGCAGTTCTTC | CASRGLGGYNEQFF
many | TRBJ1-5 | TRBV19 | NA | TGTGCCAGTAGTATCGCCAGGGGCCAGCCCCAGCATTTT | CASSIARGQPQHF
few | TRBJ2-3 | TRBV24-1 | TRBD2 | TGTGCCACCAGTGATTTCTCCCCTAGCGGGAGGCCGAGAGATACGCAGTATTTT | CATSDFSPSGRPRDTQYF
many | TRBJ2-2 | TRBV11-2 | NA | TGTGCCAGCAGCTTAGTGGGCTCCGGGGAGCTGTTTTTT | CASSLVGSGELFF
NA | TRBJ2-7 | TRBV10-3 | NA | TGTGCCATCAGTGAGCCGACCTACGAGCAGTACTTC | CAISEPTYEQYF
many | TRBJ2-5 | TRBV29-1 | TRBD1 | TGCAGCGTTGAAGGGCAGGGGGTCGGAGAGACCCAGTACTTC | CSVEGQGVGETQYF
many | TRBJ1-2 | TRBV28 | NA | TGTGCCAGCAATGAGGGTACGAGGGGAGATGGCTACACCTTC | CASNEGTRGDGYTF
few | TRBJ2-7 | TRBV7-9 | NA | TGTGCCAGCAGCTTAAGAGTAACTCCATACGAGCAGTACTTC | CASSLRVTPYEQYF
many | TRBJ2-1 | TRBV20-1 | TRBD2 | TGCAGTGCTGGAAGAGCGGGGGGGAGATCCTACAATGAGCAGTTCTTC | CSAGRAGGRSYNEQFF
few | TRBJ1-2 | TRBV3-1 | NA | TGTGCCAGCAGCCAAGCAAAACAGGTCTACACCTTC | CASSQAKQVYTF
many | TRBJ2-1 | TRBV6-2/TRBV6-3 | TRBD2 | TGTGCCAGCAGCCCCGGGACCAAGACTAGCGGAAATGAGCAGTTCTTC | CASSPGTKTSGNEQFF
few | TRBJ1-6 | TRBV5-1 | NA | TGCGCCAGCAGCTTGGAAAGTGGATCCTATAATTCACCCCTCCACTTT | CASSLESGSYNSPLHF
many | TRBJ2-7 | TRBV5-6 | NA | TGTGCCAGCAGCTTGTATGGCAGCCCTTCGCCCTACGAGCAGTACTTC | CASSLYGSPSPYEQYF
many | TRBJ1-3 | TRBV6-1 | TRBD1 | TGTGCCAGCAGCGATTTTCAGGGGGCGGAAAACACCATATATTTT | CASSDFQGAENTIYF
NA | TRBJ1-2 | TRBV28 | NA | TGTGCCAGCAGCAGAGGGTTCGATGATGGCTACACCTTC | CASSRGFDDGYTF
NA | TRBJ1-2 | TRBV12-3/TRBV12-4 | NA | TGTGCCAGCAGTAACTATGGCTACACCTTC | CASSNYGYTF
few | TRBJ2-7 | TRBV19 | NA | TGTGCCAGTAGTAATGGACCCCGCTACGAGCAGTACTTC | CASSNGPRYEQYF
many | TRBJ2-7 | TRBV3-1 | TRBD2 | TGTGCCAGCAGCCCCGGGACTAGCGGCTACGAGCAGTACTTC | CASSPGTSGYEQYF
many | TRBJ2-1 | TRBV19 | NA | TGTGCCAGTACCTCTAGCGTCCTGGAGGTCCCAAGCTCCTACAATGAGCAGTTCTTC | CASTSSVLEVPSSYNEQFF
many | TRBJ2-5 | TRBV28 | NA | TGTGCCAGCAGGTTCAAATTGCGGCGGGACGTCCAAGAGACCCAGTACTTC | CASRFKLRRDVQETQYF